The 20 T cell receptor beta chains listed next were all sequenced from one sample in a study of cytomegalovirus exposure and HLA in healthy donors. Measured with immunoSEQ multiplex PCR; TCRdb has only the in-frame clones, and not every one. This sample carries more than 75,000 clones, 85% to 95% of them seen once, and the ten largest clones take roughly 0.65%. What was sequenced was PBMCs. Every receptor here comes from a man aged 18-30 years in good health and CMV-seronegative.

The CDR3 nucleotides read TGTGCCAGCAGCCGAGACGAGGGCGCCGGCTATGGCTACACCTTC. Translated: CASSRDEGAGYGYTF. J is TRBJ1-2 and V is TRBV6-5, with D unresolved. From germline, CDR1 is MNHEY and CDR2 SVGAGI. V lost 6 bases and J 4 bases, leaving 18 bases between the germline ends. The CDR3 is 15 residues long.

The V and J genes are TRBV9 and TRBJ2-5, with a tentative D call TRBD2 (6 bases). This CDR3 has 15 residues. Germline CDR1 SGDLS, CDR2 YYNGEE. V dropped 3 bases and J dropped 2 bases, with 14 bases sitting between them. CDR3 sequence (DNA): TGTGCCAGCAGCGCCGGAGTTGGGGGGCAAGAGACCCAGTACTTC. This gives the protein CASSAGVGGQETQYF. The variable domain in full, with the rest retrieved from reference TRBV9 and TRBJ2-5, is DSGVTQTPKHLITATGQRVTLRCSPRSGDLSVYWYQQSLDQGLQFLIQYYNGEERAKGNILERFSAQQFPDLHSELNLSSLELGDSALYFCASSAGVGGQETQYFGPGTRLLVL.

The chain is built from TRBV29-1 and TRBJ1-2, with D possibly matching TRBD1 (6 bases). The length of the CDR3 is 13 residues. The germline V and J ends were trimmed by 3 bases and 6 bases, with 14 bases remaining between them. CDR1 is SQVTM, CDR2 ANQGSEA, per germline. CDR3 DNA sequence: TGCAGCGTTGAGGACAGAGATCTGGATGGCTACACCTTC. Residues: CSVEDRDLDGYTF.

The V call is TRBV7-2, the J call TRBJ2-7; 9 bases fit TRBD2. The V gene's germline CDR1 is SGHTA and CDR2 FQGNSA. CDR3 size: 18 residues. With V trimmed by 5 bases and J by 1 base, 15 bases remained unmatched. CDR3 sequence (DNA): TGTGCCAGCAGCCGAGAAGAGGTAGCGGGGGTATCATCCTACGAGCAGTACTTC. Amino acids: CASSREEVAGVSSYEQYF.

The V gene is TRBV5-4, the J gene TRBJ2-1; 15 bases map to TRBD2. CDR1 and CDR2 from the germline V gene are SGHNT and YYREEE (reference sequence). The CDR3 covers 18 residues. Trimming at V came to 2 bases and at J to 13 bases, leaving 16 bases not matched to a gene. The CDR3 DNA sequence: TGTGCCAGCAGCTTTGGTGGGCCTGGGACTAGCGGGAGGTCGAAACAGTTCTTC. Its protein product is CASSFGGPGTSGRSKQFF. Full variable domain (rest looked up from reference TRBV5-4 and TRBJ2-1): ETGVTQSPTHLIKTRGQQVTLRCSSQSGHNTVSWYQQALGQGPQFIFQYYREEENGRGNFPPRFSGLQFPNYSSELNVNALELDDSALYLCASSFGGPGTSGRSKQFFGPGTRLTVL.

This chain joins TRBV4-1 and TRBJ2-7; 8 bases agree with TRBD1. V was pared by 4 bases and J by 3 bases, with 8 bases of the junction left unmatched. Germline V lookup: CDR1 MGHRA, CDR2 YSYEKL. This CDR3 region has 15 residues. DNA of the CDR3: TGCGCCAGCAGCCGCCTGCCGGGACAGGTCTACGAGCAGTACTTC. Translating it yields CASSRLPGQVYEQYF.

This clone has just a few counts. V usage is TRBV5-6 and J usage is TRBJ1-5; D perhaps matches TRBD1 (5 bases). Germline assignment: CDR1 SGHDT and CDR2 YYEEEE. The CDR3 has 17 residues. V shed 0 bases and J shed 5 bases, with 18 bases lying between them. The CDR3 region has the DNA TGTGCCAGCAGCTTGGAAGGTCAGGGTCGGTTAGATCAGCCCCAGCATTTT. Its translation: CASSLEGQGRLDQPQHF.

V gene TRBV18 combines with J gene TRBJ2-7; 11 nucleotides align to TRBD1. The CDR3 length is 16 residues. Germline V gene sequence: CDR1 KGHSH, CDR2 LQKENI. With V trimmed by 2 bases and J by 5 bases, 8 bases remained unmatched. The CDR3 region is CASSPLSGQGAHEQYF. CDR3 bases: TGTGCCAGCTCACCATTGTCCGGACAGGGGGCCCACGAGCAGTACTTC.

This clone has just one count. The chain couples TRBV10-3 to TRBJ2-2; 8 bases line up with TRBD1. This CDR3 is built from 14 residues. Germline V gene sequence: CDR1 ENHRY, CDR2 SYGVKD. V gave up 4 bases and J gave up 4 bases; unmatched junction bases: 2. The CDR3, as DNA: TGTGCCATCAGTGCCAGGGGGCTCACCGGGGAGCTGTTTTTT. Amino acid sequence: CAISARGLTGELFF.

V is TRBV7-9 and J is TRBJ1-2; 8 nucleotides agree with TRBD1. V gave up 4 bases and J gave up 6 bases; unmatched junction bases: 16. Germline V gene data show CDR1 as SEHNR and CDR2 as FQNEAQ (reference sequence). The CDR3 runs to 17 residues. CDR3: CASSSGTGRVADHGYTF. The CDR3 coding sequence is TGTGCCAGCAGCTCCGGGACAGGTCGAGTGGCGGATCATGGCTACACCTTC.

The rearrangement links TRBV5-1 to TRBJ2-2, with D possibly being TRBD1 (5 bases). The germline V gene has CDR1 SGHRS and CDR2 YFSETQ. V lost 1 base and J 0 bases, leaving 10 bases between the germline ends. The CDR3 sequence is 16 residues long. CDR3 DNA: TGCGCCAGCAGCTTGCAGGGCCCTCCGAACACCGGGGAGCTGTTTTTT. It encodes CASSLQGPPNTGELFF.

The rearrangement joins TRBV29-1 to TRBJ2-7; 7 bases agree with TRBD1. This CDR3 is 13 amino acids long. Germline trimming cut 4 bases from V and 1 base from J; bases unmatched to any gene: 4. Germline-derived CDR1 and CDR2 are SQVTM and ANQGSEA. The CDR3 sequence is CSVAGTVSYEQYF. The CDR3 nucleotides are TGCAGCGTTGCAGGGACAGTTTCCTACGAGCAGTACTTC.

The V and J genes are TRBV27 and TRBJ1-3; D call uncertain. V was clipped by 5 bases and J by 2 bases, with 7 bases between them. The V gene's germline CDR1 is MNHEY and CDR2 SMNVEV (reference sequence). CDR3 size: 13 residues. CDR3 sequence: CASSRGPGNTIYF. The CDR3 DNA sequence: TGTGCCAGCAGTCGAGGGCCTGGAAACACCATATATTTT.

The chain uses TRBV27 and TRBJ2-6, with 12 nucleotides matching TRBD1. The V gene's germline CDR1 is MNHEY and CDR2 SMNVEV (reference sequence). After removal of 7 bases from V and 2 bases from J, the junction contained 21 bases not matched to a gene. This CDR3 has 22 amino acids. Here the CDR3 DNA reads TGTGCCAGCACCCTTCCCCGAGCCCTCCCGGGACAGGGGGCTGCTGGGGCCAACGTCCTGACTTTC. Its protein is CASTLPRALPGQGAAGANVLTF.

This rearrangement joins TRBV19 to TRBJ1-6, with D tentatively TRBD1 (5 bases). Germline CDR1 reads LNHDA; CDR2 reads SQIVND (reference sequence). Trimming removed 5 bases from V and 3 bases from J, with 14 bases in between. The CDR3 runs 16 residues. The CDR3 here is CASSGRVPLYNSPLHF. CDR3 nucleotides: TGTGCCAGTAGTGGCAGGGTTCCGCTCTATAATTCACCCCTCCACTTT.

CDR3: CSASSGNTIYF. The CDR3 DNA follows: TGCAGTGCTAGCTCCGGAAACACCATATATTTT. This rearrangement joins TRBV20-1 to TRBJ1-3; D is unresolved. V lost 3 bases and J 4 bases, leaving 4 bases between the germline ends. Per germline, CDR1 DFQATT and CDR2 SNEGSKA (reference sequence). The CDR3 length is 11 residues.

The rearrangement uses TRBV6-5 and TRBJ2-5; possibly TRBD2 for D (6 bases). Germline CDR1 reads MNHEY; CDR2 reads SVGAGI. The CDR3 totals 13 residues. Trimming removed 5 bases from V and 2 bases from J, with 9 bases in between. The CDR3 DNA follows: TGTGCCAGCAGTCCGGGGGTGCAAGAGACCCAGTACTTC. This encodes CASSPGVQETQYF.

The J gene is TRBJ1-3, the V gene TRBV15; 8 positions match TRBD1. The V and J ends lost 2 bases and 8 bases, in that order; junction bases with no gene match: 14. In germline, CDR1 is LNHNV, CDR2 YYDKDF (reference sequence). This CDR3 region has 17 residues. The CDR3 spells CATSRNTPDREYDTIYF. As DNA, the CDR3 is TGTGCCACCAGCAGAAATACTCCGGACAGGGAGTATGACACCATATATTTT.

The V and J genes are TRBV6-5 and TRBJ2-1; 7 bases are a match to TRBD2. Germline CDR1 is MNHEY and CDR2 is SVGAGI. The CDR3 extends over 14 amino acids. V lost 4 bases to trimming and J lost 10 bases; unmatched junction nucleotides: 10. DNA for the CDR3: TGTGCCAGCAGTTCGGTTAGGACTAGTTTAGAGCAGTTCTTC. It translates to CASSSVRTSLEQFF.

The chain joins TRBV6-7 to TRBJ1-5; maybe TRBD1 (6 bases). TRBV6-7 is flagged as an ORF with uncertain function. CDR3 length: 13 amino acids. V was clipped by 2 bases and J by 4 bases, with 6 bases between them. The CDR3 DNA reads as TGTGCCAGCAGTTACAGGGGGAATCAGCCCCAGCATTTT. Its translation: CASSYRGNQPQHF.